This is a list of T cell receptor beta chains from one sample in a study of T cells in Graves' hyperthyroidism and ophthalmopathy. From the multiplex PCR reads, TCRdb called clonotypes with MiXCR, one entry per CDR3 protein. The sample lists about 580,000 distinct CDR3 sequences; approximately 44% were seen once. Material for sequencing was peripheral blood or thyroid tissue (not recorded which). The origin of the receptors is a woman aged 18 to 35 with Graves' hyperthyroidism. The CDR3 runs from the conserved cysteine through the conserved F or W. D genes are given only for firm matches. Clone size, where shown, is once, few, many, or a class for clones that have expanded.

J: TRBJ1-1
D: -
size: many
V: TRBV14
CDR3: CASSQVRVQETEAFF
DNA: TGTGCCAGCAGCCAAGTTCGGGTGCAAGAGACTGAAGCTTTCTTT

J: TRBJ2-7
D: -
size: -
V: TRBV12-3/TRBV12-4
CDR3: CASSFSVDGRRSSYEQYF
DNA: TGTGCCAGCAGTTTTTCGGTTGACGGGCGGCGGTCTTCCTACGAGCAGTACTTC

J: TRBJ1-1
D: -
size: -
V: TRBV10-3
CDR3: CAISHGQGRIAFF
DNA: TGTGCCATCAGTCACGGACAAGGTCGGATTGCTTTCTTT

J: TRBJ2-7
D: TRBD1
size: many
V: TRBV27
CDR3: CASSSGQETYEQYF
DNA: TGTGCCAGCAGTTCAGGACAGGAGACCTACGAGCAGTACTTC

J: TRBJ1-1
D: -
size: few
V: TRBV12-3/TRBV12-4
CDR3: CASSPRPPDKNTEAFF
DNA: TGTGCCAGCAGTCCCCGTCCCCCCGACAAGAACACTGAAGCTTTCTTT

J: TRBJ2-7
D: -
size: -
V: TRBV10-3
CDR3: CAISEILGRENEQYF
DNA: TGTGCCATCAGTGAAATACTAGGGAGAGAAAATGAGCAGTACTTC

J: TRBJ1-3
D: -
size: many
V: TRBV4-3
CDR3: CASSQVSGDGTIYF
DNA: TGCGCCAGCAGCCAAGTTTCCGGCGATGGCACCATATATTTT

J: TRBJ1-2
D: -
size: -
V: TRBV7-3
CDR3: CASSVEYIGTAGYTF
DNA: TGTGCCAGCAGCGTTGAATACATCGGGACTGCTGGCTACACCTTC

J: TRBJ1-5
D: -
size: few
V: TRBV29-1
CDR3: CSYSTGRQPQHF
DNA: TGCAGTTACTCGACGGGAAGACAGCCCCAGCATTTT

J: TRBJ1-1
D: -
size: many
V: TRBV7-8
CDR3: CASSPRVEGNTEAFF
DNA: TGTGCCAGCAGCCCGAGAGTAGAGGGGAACACTGAAGCTTTCTTT

J: TRBJ2-7
D: TRBD1
size: once
V: TRBV15
CDR3: CATSRDRRQGLTGEQYF
DNA: TGTGCCACCAGCAGAGACCGGAGACAGGGTCTGACCGGGGAGCAGTACTTC

J: TRBJ1-2
D: -
size: -
V: TRBV2
CDR3: CASSLGGGEFLNYGYTF
DNA: TGTGCCAGCAGTTTAGGTGGGGGGGAGTTTCTTAACTATGGCTACACCTTC

J: TRBJ1-5
D: -
size: -
V: TRBV5-1
CDR3: CASTIGASGSETQHF
DNA: TGCGCCAGCACCATTGGGGCTAGCGGGAGTGAGACCCAGCATTTT

J: TRBJ2-7
D: -
size: once
V: TRBV19
CDR3: CASSTWTSSYEQYF
DNA: TGTGCCAGTAGTACGTGGACAAGCTCCTACGAGCAGTACTTC

J: TRBJ2-5
D: TRBD2
size: -
V: TRBV3-1
CDR3: CASSQVKSGRQQETQYF
DNA: TGTGCCAGCAGCCAAGTAAAGAGCGGGAGGCAACAAGAGACCCAGTACTTC

J: TRBJ2-7
D: TRBD1
size: -
V: TRBV7-9
CDR3: CASSPSGTGMVNEQYF
DNA: TGTGCCAGCAGCCCGTCCGGGACAGGGATGGTCAACGAGCAGTACTTC

J: TRBJ2-2
D: TRBD2
size: many
V: TRBV5-5
CDR3: CASSPEGTIQNTGELFF
DNA: TGTGCCAGCAGCCCCGAGGGGACTATCCAAAACACCGGGGAGCTGTTTTTT

J: TRBJ2-5
D: -
size: many
V: TRBV9
CDR3: CASSVAYGETQYF
DNA: TGTGCCAGCAGCGTAGCCTACGGGGAGACCCAGTACTTC

J: TRBJ2-7
D: TRBD2
size: few
V: TRBV25-1
CDR3: CASSYPGSSGYEQYF
DNA: TGTGCCAGCAGCTACCCCGGTTCTAGCGGATACGAGCAGTACTTC

J: TRBJ1-2
D: -
size: -
V: TRBV2
CDR3: CASSETTPGNTF
DNA: TGTGCCAGCAGTGAAACAACACCCGGAAACACCTTC